This T cell receptor beta chain was sequenced for a study of cytomegalovirus exposure and HLA in healthy donors. V was pared by 5 bases and J by 9 bases, with 7 bases of the junction left unmatched. CDR3 size: 13 residues. CDR1 and CDR2 (germline): SGHTA, FQGNSA. Vbeta (60) and Jbeta (13) primers were used in the PCR. Produced via immunoSEQ multiplex PCR; TCRdb's table is partial and in-frame only. The sample carries 100,000 to 120,000 clones, over 60% recorded once. V usage is TRBV7-2 and J usage is TRBJ1-5, with 7 nucleotides matching TRBD1. Material for sequencing was PBMCs. This TCR derives from a man aged 25 to 40 in good health and CMV-seropositive. CDR3 residues: CASSLQGSRPQHF. CDR3 coding DNA: TGTGCCAGCAGCCTACAGGGGTCTCGGCCCCAGCATTTT.